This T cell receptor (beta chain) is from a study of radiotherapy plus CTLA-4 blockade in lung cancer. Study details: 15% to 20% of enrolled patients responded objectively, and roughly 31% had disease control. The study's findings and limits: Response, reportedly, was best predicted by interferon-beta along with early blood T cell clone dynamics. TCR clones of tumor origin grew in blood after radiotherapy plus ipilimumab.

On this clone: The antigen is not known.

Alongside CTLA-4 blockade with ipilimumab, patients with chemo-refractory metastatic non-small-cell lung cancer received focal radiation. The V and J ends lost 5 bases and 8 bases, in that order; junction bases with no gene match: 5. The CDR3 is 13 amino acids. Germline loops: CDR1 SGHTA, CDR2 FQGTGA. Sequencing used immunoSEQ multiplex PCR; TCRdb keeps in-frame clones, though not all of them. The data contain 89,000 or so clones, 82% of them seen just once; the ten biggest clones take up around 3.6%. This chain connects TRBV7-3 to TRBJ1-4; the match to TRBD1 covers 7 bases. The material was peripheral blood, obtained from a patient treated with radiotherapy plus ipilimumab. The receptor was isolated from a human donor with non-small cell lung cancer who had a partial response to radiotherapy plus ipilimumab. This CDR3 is CASSPRQGEKLFF. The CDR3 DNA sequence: TGTGCCAGCAGCCCACGACAGGGAGAAAAACTGTTTTTT.